This entry describes one T cell receptor beta chain. Antigen specificity is unknown. PCR primers comprised 60 Vbeta and 13 Jbeta primers. Profiled with immunoSEQ multiplex PCR; TCRdb holds only in-frame clones, not every one. The sample records about 140,000 clones, approximately 84% being singletons. The data belong to a study of cytomegalovirus exposure and HLA in healthy donors. Study observations and caveats: Likely technical artifact: a cluster of highly shared sequence variants. Later analysis demonstrated an association between a missense DCLRE1C variant and TCR beta V- and J-gene trimming.

Germline values: CDR1 MGHDK, CDR2 SYGVNS. The CDR3 spans 14 residues. With 3 bases clipped from V and 3 bases from J, the junction kept 3 bases outside the gene matches. The receptor was isolated from a young man in good health and CMV-seropositive. The chain recombines TRBV25-1 with TRBJ2-5, with 8 bases identical to TRBD1. Input material: PBMCs. As DNA, the CDR3 is TGTGCCAGCAGTGACCAGGGGGCAAAAGAGACCCAGTACTTC. It codes for CASSDQGAKETQYF. The full variable domain, in which reference TRBV25-1 and TRBJ2-5 provide the parts outside the CDR3, is EADIYQTPRYLVIGTGKKITLECSQTMGHDKMYWYQQDPGMELHLIHYSYGVNSTEKGDLSSESTVSRIRTEHFPLTLESARPSHTSQYLCASSDQGAKETQYFGPGTRLLVL.